There are many counts of the clone carrying this TCR beta chain. The record originates from a study of regulatory T cells in long-lasting Graves disease. Construction of the TCR beta libraries employed iRepertoire HTBI primers in conjunction with Arm-PCR of CDR3 regions. TCRdb ran MiXCR on the multiplex PCR reads and lists one entry per CDR3 protein. Of about half a million distinct CDR3 sequences listed, around 13% are singletons. The sample's time point: newly diagnosed GD, antithyroid drugs for less than 3 months. From RNA extracted from PBMCs, the TCR library was made. The germline gives CDR1 MDHEN, CDR2 SYDVKM. Trimming stripped 4 bases from V and 5 bases from J, with 9 bases between. The CDR3 extends over 12 amino acids. The same data also went into a second study, on T cells in Graves' hyperthyroidism and ophthalmopathy. That report notes: Blood held most thyroid clonotypes expanded above 0.001 frequency.

The chain employs TRBV28 and TRBJ2-7; D call uncertain. Specimen: peripheral blood mononuclear cells (PBMCs), collected at new diagnosis, from a patient treated with antithyroid drugs. The TCR comes from a woman in her thirties with Graves disease. The CDR3 region is CASSSAVHEQYF. CDR3 bases: TGTGCCAGCAGTTCGGCTGTCCACGAGCAGTACTTC.